A selection of T cell receptor beta chains follows, all from one sample in a study of Graves' ophthalmopathy and Graves' hyperthyroidism. MiXCR was run by TCRdb on the multiplex PCR reads, yielding one entry per CDR3 protein. The sample carries approximately 1.2 million distinct CDR3 sequences, about 40% recorded once. Sequencing was done on a sample of peripheral blood or thyroid tissue (not recorded which). All receptors come from an adult man with Graves' hyperthyroidism. Both conserved end residues are part of each CDR3. Size values are once, few and many counts, or a class for expanded clones, and some rows have none.

V gene	clone size	J gene	CDR3 protein
TRBV7-9	many	TRBJ2-7	CASSLGVGGGYEQYF
TRBV3-1	.	TRBJ2-5	CASVHYGKQETQYF
TRBV7-8	.	TRBJ2-7	CASRSQGPYEQYF
TRBV20-1	.	TRBJ2-5	CSAGETPGESQETQYF
TRBV10-3	many	TRBJ2-5	CAIRTGGGTQYF
TRBV2	.	TRBJ1-4	CASTTLIRGREKLFF
TRBV29-1	.	TRBJ2-5	CSVVPSSGAGQADEETQYF
TRBV5-1	few	TRBJ2-2	CASSLRGSGPYNTGELFF
TRBV12-3/TRBV12-4	.	TRBJ1-4	CASSHGPFLGEKLFF
TRBV7-8	.	TRBJ2-2	CASSRETRAGELFF
TRBV7-2	many	TRBJ1-1	CASSRPPEDTEAFF
TRBV25-1	many	TRBJ2-5	CASSAAGQETQYF
TRBV11-2	many	TRBJ1-6	CASSYGTVGSPLHF
TRBV29-1	.	TRBJ2-5	CSESDIQETQYF
TRBV7-9	once	TRBJ1-1	CASSWTSGDPEAFF
TRBV7-8	.	TRBJ2-7	CASSGQVGYEQYF
TRBV12-3/TRBV12-4	.	TRBJ1-6	CASTPGGYSPLHF
TRBV7-9	few	TRBJ2-7	CASSLWEALYGQYF
TRBV4-3	.	TRBJ1-1	CASSPLPQGMNTEAFF
TRBV7-2	many	TRBJ2-7	CASSQDPALAGGYEQYF
TRBV12-3/TRBV12-4	.	TRBJ2-2	CATGEVSGELFF
TRBV7-9	many	TRBJ1-1	CASSLGEGRAFF
TRBV15	.	TRBJ2-5	CASGQATGETQYF
TRBV12-3/TRBV12-4	.	TRBJ1-2	CASSSGGAVGYAF
TRBV19	many	TRBJ1-1	CASSARRGVVNTEAFF
TRBV15	few	TRBJ2-7	CATSRGGRLGSYEQYF
TRBV7-2	.	TRBJ1-5	CASGDGPLYSNQPQHF
TRBV11-2	.	TRBJ2-3	CASSPGGPADEADTQYF
TRBV10-3	.	TRBJ2-7	CAISESGSWGEQYF
TRBV14	.	TRBJ1-1	CASSQDGTGLFDTEAFF
TRBV2	.	TRBJ1-1	CAGSEAGTGVYTEAFF